This T cell receptor (beta chain) was captured by sequencing in a study of Graves' ophthalmopathy and Graves' hyperthyroidism. General study findings and limits: Classification of ophthalmopathy versus stable hyperthyroidism by a 13-signature model yielded approximately 90% sensitivity and just under 83% specificity.

Germline assignment: CDR1 DFQATT and CDR2 SNEGSKA (reference sequence). There are 12 residues in the CDR3. As for this clonotype: Its antigen is unidentified.

Amplified TCR beta CDR3 regions were obtained using RNA transcripts as template. First-round RT-PCR relied on HTBI primers, and a second-round multiplex PCR came next. TCRdb recomputed calls from the multiplex PCR reads with MiXCR, one row per CDR3 protein. The top ten clones hold around 4.6% of a sample with about 600,000 distinct CDR3 sequences, under 45% of them seen once. This receptor was taken from an adult man with Graves' hyperthyroidism. The sequencing sample was made of peripheral blood or thyroid tissue (not recorded which). V usage is TRBV20-1 and J usage is TRBJ2-7, with unresolved D. The J call may not be correct, given that the DNA end is closer to TRBJ2-1. The CDR3 loop reads CSATPLSNEQFF. As DNA, the CDR3 is TGCAGTGCCACACCTCTCTCCAATGAGCAGTTCTTC.